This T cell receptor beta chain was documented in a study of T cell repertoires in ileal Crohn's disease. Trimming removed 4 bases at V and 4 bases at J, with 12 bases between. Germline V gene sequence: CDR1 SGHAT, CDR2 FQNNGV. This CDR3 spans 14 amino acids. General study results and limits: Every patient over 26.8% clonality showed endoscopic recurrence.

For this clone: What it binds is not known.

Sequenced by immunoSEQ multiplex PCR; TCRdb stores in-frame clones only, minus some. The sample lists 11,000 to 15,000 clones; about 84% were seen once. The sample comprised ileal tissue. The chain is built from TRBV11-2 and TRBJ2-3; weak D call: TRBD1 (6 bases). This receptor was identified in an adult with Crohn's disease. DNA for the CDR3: TGTGCCAGCAGCTGGGCCACAGGGTCAGATACGCAGTATTTT. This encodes CASSWATGSDTQYF.